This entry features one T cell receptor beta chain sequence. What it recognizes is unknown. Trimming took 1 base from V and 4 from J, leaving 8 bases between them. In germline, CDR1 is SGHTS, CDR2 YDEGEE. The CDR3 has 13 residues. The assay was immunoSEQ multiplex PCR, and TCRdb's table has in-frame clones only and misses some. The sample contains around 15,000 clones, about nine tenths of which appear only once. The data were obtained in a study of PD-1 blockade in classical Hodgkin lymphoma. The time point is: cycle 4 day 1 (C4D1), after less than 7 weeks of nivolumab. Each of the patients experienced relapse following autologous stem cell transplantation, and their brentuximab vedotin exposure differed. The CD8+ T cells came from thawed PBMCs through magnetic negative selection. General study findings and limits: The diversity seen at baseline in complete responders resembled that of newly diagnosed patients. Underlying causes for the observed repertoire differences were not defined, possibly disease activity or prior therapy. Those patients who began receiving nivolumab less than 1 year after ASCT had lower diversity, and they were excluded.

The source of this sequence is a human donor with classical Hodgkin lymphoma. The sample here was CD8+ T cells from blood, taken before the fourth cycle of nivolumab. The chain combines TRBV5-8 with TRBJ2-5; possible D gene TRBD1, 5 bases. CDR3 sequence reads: CASSLQGGETQYF. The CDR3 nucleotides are TGTGCCAGCAGCTTGCAGGGTGGAGAGACCCAGTACTTC. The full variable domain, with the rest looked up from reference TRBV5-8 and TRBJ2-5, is EAGVTQSPTHLIKTRGQQATLRCSPISGHTSVYWYQQALGLGLQFLLWYDEGEERNRGNFPPRFSGRQFPNYSSELNVNALELEDSALYLCASSLQGGETQYFGPGTRLLVL.